This T cell receptor beta chain comes out of a study of blood T cell repertoires in COVID-19 (TCRdb year 2020). Regarding the complete study: The collaborator samples originated in the United States, Italy and Spain and spanned the acute and convalescent phases of COVID-19. The material from the prospective study consisted of cDNA or gDNA derived from T cells, B-cell-depleted T cells, or PBMCs. The dataset comprised deeply sampled blood TCRbeta repertoires from subjects exposed to, actively infected with, or recovered from COVID-19. A freely available public database, intended as a resource for researchers studying the immune response to SARS-CoV-2, is where the repertoires were released. Samples were obtained from the ongoing ImmuneRACE study (first 160 participants) and from roughly 1,300 subjects provided by 6 global collaborators. Nearly every sample came with metadata listing a de-identified subject ID, COVID-19 status, age in years and sex. Where available, HLA class I and class II types were obtained from metadata supplied by the sample provider rather than from assay-based typing. Study-wide findings and limitations: Clinical and demographic metadata were provided uncurated, with the amount varying by source and participant.

TCRbeta CDR3 regions were amplified from genomic DNA by means of the immunoSEQ Assay, a bias-controlled multiplex PCR. The source study handled its data this way. The number of nucleated cells in each sample was estimated from the amplification of reference gene primers within the assay. Sequence reads were collapsed and filtered to measure the absolute abundance of every unique TCRbeta CDR3 rearrangement. For each sample, productive Simpson clonality was calculated as the square root of Simpson's diversity index over productive rearrangements. Here the immuneACCESS table is served through TCRdb, limited to in-frame sequences with V and J called. Missing clones are a known gap in these copies; in checked studies unresolved V genes cover under half, and the rest lacks a known reason. That table supplies the V and J calls and clone size; D and trimming were determined from the DNA. Counted in this sample were around 330,000 clones; over 85% of them appeared once. Clones ranked in the top ten supply around 2.6% of the sample.

Details on this clone: Its antigen is currently not known. The record has no base qualities; no much larger clone is one base away.

There are 14 amino acids in the CDR3, from cysteine to phenylalanine inclusive. Only CDR3 DNA is held: 42 bases, read in frame from base 1. In the germline V gene (reference sequence), CDR1 corresponds to GTSNPN and CDR2 to SVGIG. V trim: 1 base; J trim: 2 bases; unmatched bases: 2. In the prospective study, participants were roughly 18 to 95 years old, resided in fewer than 25 geographic areas of the United States, and were enrolled through a virtual design. In the prospective study, participants were assigned to cohorts based on the clinical history participants reported in a screening survey and a study questionnaire. Recovered participants in ImmuneRACE Cohort 3 were defined by two consecutive negative NP/OP PCR tests, clearance by a healthcare professional, or resolution of symptoms. Each participant in the prospective study had whole blood, serum and a nasopharyngeal or oropharyngeal swab collected by mobile phlebotomists. Prospective study participants could optionally give additional blood draws and questionnaires over a roughly two-month period. Before DNA extraction, blood samples from the prospective study were shipped at room temperature or frozen.

The sequenced material came from PBMCs or T cells enriched from blood (not recorded which). The sequence joins TRBV30 to TRBJ1-5; TRBD1 agrees with 7 junctional bases. The receptor was derived from a man in his 60s who had recovered from COVID-19. The sequence in DNA is TGTGCCTGGAGTGGAGGACAGGGCAATCAGCCCCAGCATTTT. Its protein is CAWSGGQGNQPQHF.